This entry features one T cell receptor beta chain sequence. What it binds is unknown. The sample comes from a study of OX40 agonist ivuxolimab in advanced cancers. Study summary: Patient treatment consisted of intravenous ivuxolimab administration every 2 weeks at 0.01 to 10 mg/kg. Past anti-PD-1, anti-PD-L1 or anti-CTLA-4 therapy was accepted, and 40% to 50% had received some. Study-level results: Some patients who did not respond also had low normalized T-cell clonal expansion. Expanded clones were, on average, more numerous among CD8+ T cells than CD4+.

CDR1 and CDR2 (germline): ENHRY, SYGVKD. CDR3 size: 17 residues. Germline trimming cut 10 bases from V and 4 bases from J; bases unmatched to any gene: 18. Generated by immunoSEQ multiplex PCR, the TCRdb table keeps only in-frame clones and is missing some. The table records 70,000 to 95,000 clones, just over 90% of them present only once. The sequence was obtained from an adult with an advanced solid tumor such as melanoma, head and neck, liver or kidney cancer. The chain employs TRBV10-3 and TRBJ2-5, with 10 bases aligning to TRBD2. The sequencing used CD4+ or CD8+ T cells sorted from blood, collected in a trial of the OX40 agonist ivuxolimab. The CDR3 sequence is CATKGDLASGRGETQYF. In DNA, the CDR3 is TGTGCCACGAAGGGGGATCTGGCTAGCGGGAGAGGAGAGACCCAGTACTTC.